This TCR beta chain was identified during a study of blood T cells in healthy people across ages. Germline values: CDR1 SQVTM, CDR2 ANQGSEA. This CDR3 region has 13 residues. V gave up 6 bases and J gave up 6 bases, with 15 bases separating them. Alongside a J-beta primer mix, a sample-barcoded 5' primer served in a second PCR lasting 7 to 11 cycles. TCRdb recomputed calls from the 5' RACE reads with MiXCR, one row per CDR3 protein. The table lists 780,000 or so distinct CDR3 sequences, more than 50% of them singletons. This sequence joins TRBV29-1 and TRBJ2-1; D ambiguous. Material: blood. This receptor was obtained from a man aged 40-55 years in good health. The CDR3: CSVNPTLANEQFF. The CDR3 DNA sequence: TGCAGCGTGAATCCGACGTTGGCCAATGAGCAGTTCTTC.